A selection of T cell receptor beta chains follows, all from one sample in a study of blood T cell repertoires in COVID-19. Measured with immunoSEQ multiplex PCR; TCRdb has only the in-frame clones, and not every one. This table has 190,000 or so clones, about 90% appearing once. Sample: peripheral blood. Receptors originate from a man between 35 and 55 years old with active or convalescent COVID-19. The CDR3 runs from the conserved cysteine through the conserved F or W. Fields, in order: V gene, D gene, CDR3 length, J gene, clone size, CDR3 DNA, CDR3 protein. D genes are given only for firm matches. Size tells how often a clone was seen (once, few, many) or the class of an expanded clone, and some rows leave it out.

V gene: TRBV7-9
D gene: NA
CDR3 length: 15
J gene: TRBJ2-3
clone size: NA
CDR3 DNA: TGTGCCAGCAGCCTTACCAGGTACCGCACAGATACGCAGTATTTT
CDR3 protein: CASSLTRYRTDTQYF

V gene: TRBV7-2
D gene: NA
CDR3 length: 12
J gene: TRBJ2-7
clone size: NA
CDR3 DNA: TGTGCCAGCAGCTTGTCAGCCTACGAGCAGTACTTC
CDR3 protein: CASSLSAYEQYF

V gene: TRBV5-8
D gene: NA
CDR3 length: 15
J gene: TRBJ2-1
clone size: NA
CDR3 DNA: TGTGCCAGCAGCCCCGGCGGCAGCTCCTACAATGAGCAGTTCTTC
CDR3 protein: CASSPGGSSYNEQFF

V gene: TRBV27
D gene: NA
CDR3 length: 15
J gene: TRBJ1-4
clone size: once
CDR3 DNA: TGTGCCAGCAGTTTAGTCCAGACAGGTATTGAAAAACTGTTTTTT
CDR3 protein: CASSLVQTGIEKLFF

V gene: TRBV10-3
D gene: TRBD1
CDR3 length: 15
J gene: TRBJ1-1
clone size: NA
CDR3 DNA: TGTGCCATCAGTGAGTCCGGACAGGACCACACTGAAGCTTTCTTT
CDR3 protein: CAISESGQDHTEAFF

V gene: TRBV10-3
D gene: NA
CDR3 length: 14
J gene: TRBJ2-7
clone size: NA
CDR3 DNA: TGTGCCACCGGGTCTAGTCGGGGTGGGTACGAGCAGTACTTC
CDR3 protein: CATGSSRGGYEQYF

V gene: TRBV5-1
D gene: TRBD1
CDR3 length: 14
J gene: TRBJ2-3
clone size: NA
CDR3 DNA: TGCGCCAGCAGCCCGGGACAGGGGACAGATACGCAGTATTTT
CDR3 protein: CASSPGQGTDTQYF

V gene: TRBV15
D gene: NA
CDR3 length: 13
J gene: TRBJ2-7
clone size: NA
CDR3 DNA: TGTGCCACCAGCAGACGGAGATCCTACGAGCAGTACTTC
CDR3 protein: CATSRRRSYEQYF

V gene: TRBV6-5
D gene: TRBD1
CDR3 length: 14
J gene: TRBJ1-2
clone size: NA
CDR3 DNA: TGTGCCAGCAGTCCCCCCGGGACAGGGGTCGGCTACACCTTC
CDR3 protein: CASSPPGTGVGYTF

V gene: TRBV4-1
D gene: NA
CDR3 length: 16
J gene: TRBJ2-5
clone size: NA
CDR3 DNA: TGCGCCAGCAGCCAAGAGCCGGCTAGGCGTTCGGAGACCCAGTACTTC
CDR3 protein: CASSQEPARRSETQYF

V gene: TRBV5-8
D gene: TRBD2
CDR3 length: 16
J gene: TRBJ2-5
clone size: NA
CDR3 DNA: TGTGCCAGCAGCCCTAGACTAGCGGGGTTCCAAGAGACCCAGTACTTC
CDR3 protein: CASSPRLAGFQETQYF

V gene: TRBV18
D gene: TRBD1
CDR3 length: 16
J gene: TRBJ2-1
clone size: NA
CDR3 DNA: TGTGCCAGCTCACTTGCCCGGGACAGGGACTACAATGAGCAGTTCTTC
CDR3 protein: CASSLARDRDYNEQFF

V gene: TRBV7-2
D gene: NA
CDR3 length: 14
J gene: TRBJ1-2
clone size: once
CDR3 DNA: TGTGCCAGCAGCTTGGACAGAACCTCGGTTGGCTACACCTTC
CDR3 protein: CASSLDRTSVGYTF

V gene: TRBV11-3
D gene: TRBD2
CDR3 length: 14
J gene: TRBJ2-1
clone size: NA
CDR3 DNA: TGTGCCAGCAGTACTAGCGGGGGCTACAATGAGCAGTTCTTC
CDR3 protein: CASSTSGGYNEQFF